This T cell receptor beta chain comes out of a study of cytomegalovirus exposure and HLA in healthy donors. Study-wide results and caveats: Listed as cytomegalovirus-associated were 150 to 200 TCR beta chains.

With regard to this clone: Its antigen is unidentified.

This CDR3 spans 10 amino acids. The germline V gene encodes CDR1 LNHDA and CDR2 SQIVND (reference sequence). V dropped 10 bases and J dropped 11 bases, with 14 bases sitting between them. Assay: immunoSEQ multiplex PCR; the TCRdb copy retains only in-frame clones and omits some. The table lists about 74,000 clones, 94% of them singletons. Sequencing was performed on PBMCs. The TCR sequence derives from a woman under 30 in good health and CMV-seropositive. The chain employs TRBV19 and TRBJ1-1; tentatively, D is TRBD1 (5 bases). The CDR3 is CANRGTLAFF. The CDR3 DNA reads TGTGCCAATCGGGGGACTCTGGCTTTCTTT.